The sequence of this T cell receptor beta chain was determined in a study of T cells in Graves' hyperthyroidism and ophthalmopathy (dated by TCRdb to between 2018 and 2021). About the full investigation: Peripheral blood samples were taken at the time of initial diagnosis, prior to any treatment. A discovery cohort of approximately 100 patients, about 40 with Graves' ophthalmopathy and 57 with stable Graves' hyperthyroidism, was used to find distinguishing TCR V-J signatures. Whether ophthalmopathy could be predicted prospectively was tested in an independent validation cohort made up of 18 to 20 hyperthyroidism patients plus 17 patients who later progressed to ophthalmopathy. For training and testing, the roughly 100 patients in the discovery cohort were randomly divided in a 7:3 ratio. The study also compared thyroid tissue and blood T-cell repertoires from roughly 6 Graves' hyperthyroidism patients. Once sampling was done, hyperthyroidism patients were given methimazole at a starting dose of 30 mg daily, whereas ophthalmopathy patients were given high-dose intravenous methylprednisolone. The paper describes TCR Vbeta CDR3 sequencing of around 140 peripheral blood samples, made up of 43 ophthalmopathy patients, approximately 76 hyperthyroidism patients and 17 progressor patients.

The CDR3 runs 13 amino acids, cysteine and phenylalanine included. Of the read, only the CDR3 DNA is kept; its 39 bases are in frame from base 1. The germline V gene sets CDR1 to SNHLY and CDR2 to FYNNEI. V and J are truncated by 5 bases and 2 bases respectively, leaving an intervening sequence of 10 bases. Ophthalmopathy patients had moderately to severely active disease, Clinical Activity Score of at least 3, NOSPECS grade of at least 4, and duration under 3 months. Exclusion was applied to patients with uncontrolled infections, other autoimmune diseases, pregnancy or lactation. Diagnoses were established on the basis of clinical symptoms, serum thyroxine and TRAb, thyroid ultrasound, and orbital computed tomography. PBMCs were isolated from about 9.2 ml of fresh peripheral blood by Ficoll-Paque density gradient centrifugation. Total RNA was extracted with Trizol reagent, and quality was checked on an Agilent 2100 Bioanalyzer.

Results and caveats for the whole study, not just this receptor: A 13 V-J signature model separated ophthalmopathy from stable hyperthyroidism, with around 91% sensitivity and roughly 82% specificity in cross-validation and 80%/75% in testing. No statistical method was used to set the sample size in advance, and investigators knew the group allocation. Blood samples also contained most of the expanded thyroid clonotypes (frequency above 0.001), which suggests that blood repertoires may reflect thyroid immune responses. In validation, the model predicted progression to ophthalmopathy with over 65% sensitivity and roughly 72% specificity, a median of around 6.6 months before onset.

This clonotype appeared many times. What this receptor recognizes is not known. No quality values exist for individual bases; no much larger clone is one base distant. Amplification of TCR beta CDR3 regions was carried out from RNA transcripts. For the first round of RT-PCR on the TCR CDR3, the HTBI primer set was used together with the Qiagen OneStep RT-PCR kit. Libraries were constructed in a second round of multiplex PCR, after which size selection and purification were performed. Sequencing of the libraries was done on an Illumina HiSeq2000 using paired-end 100 bp reads. Per the source publication's procedure: SOAPnuke was used to process the raw data, throwing out any read that contained adapters or uncalled bases, had a mean Phred below 15, or lacked an exact constant-primer or identifier match. COPE v1.2.5 was used to merge high-quality paired reads, and clonotypes were defined as unique nucleotide sequences. Clonotypes were aligned to IMGT TRBV, TRBD and TRBJ reference segments using MiTCR v1.1. The analysis included only V-J combinations with a frequency above 0.0001, which together covered 99.2% of the repertoires. A TCS score was defined as the ratio between F50 (clonal expansion) and ExV (chaos), using BLOSUM62-based TCRdist between CDR3 peptides within each V-J. Welch's t-statistics and random forest reduced around 520 V-J features to about 12, which were used in a naive Bayes classifier (R e1071). The raw public data were reprocessed by TCRdb itself: fastp quality trimming at Q25, MiXCR clonotype calling, in-frame beta chains only. CDR3 protein sequences are deduplicated, and each keeps its most common genes and DNA. For this entry, the V and J calls and clone size follow TCRdb and not the study's own pipeline. The sample yields 250,000 to 300,000 distinct CDR3 sequences; about a sixth were counted once. The ten largest clonotypes hold roughly 50% of the sample.

The chain is encoded by TRBV2 joined to TRBJ2-7, with no D gene named confidently. This clonotype was sampled from an older woman with Graves' ophthalmopathy. Sequenced sample: blood. The sequenced DNA is TGTGCCAGCAGTAGTCTCAGCCCCTACGAGCAGTACTTC. Translated, it gives CASSSLSPYEQYF.